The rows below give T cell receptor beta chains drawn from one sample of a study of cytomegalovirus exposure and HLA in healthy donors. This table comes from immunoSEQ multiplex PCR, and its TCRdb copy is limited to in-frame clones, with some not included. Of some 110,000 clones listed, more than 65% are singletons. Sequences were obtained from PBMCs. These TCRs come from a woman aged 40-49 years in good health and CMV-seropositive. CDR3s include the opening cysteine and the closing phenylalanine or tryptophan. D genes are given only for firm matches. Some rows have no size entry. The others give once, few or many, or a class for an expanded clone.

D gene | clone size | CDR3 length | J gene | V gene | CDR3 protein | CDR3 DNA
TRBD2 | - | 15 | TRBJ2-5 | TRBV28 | CASKASGSRGETQYF | TGTGCCAGCAAGGCTAGCGGGAGCAGGGGAGAGACCCAGTACTTC
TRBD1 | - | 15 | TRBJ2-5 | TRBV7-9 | CASRPRTGGEETQYF | TGTGCCAGCAGGCCAAGGACAGGGGGCGAGGAGACCCAGTACTTC
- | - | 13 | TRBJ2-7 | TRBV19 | CASSVDTLCEQYF | TGTGCCAGTAGTGTGGACACCCTCTGCGAGCAGTACTTC
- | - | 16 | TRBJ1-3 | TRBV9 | CASSALDTYSGNTIYF | TGTGCCAGCAGCGCCTTGGACACTTACTCTGGAAACACCATATATTTT
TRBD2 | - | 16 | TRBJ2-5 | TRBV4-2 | CASSQRSLAGEETQYF | TGTGCCAGCAGCCAAAGGTCCCTAGCGGGAGAAGAGACCCAGTACTTC
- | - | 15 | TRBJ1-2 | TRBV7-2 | CASSPDGTTNYGYTF | TGTGCCAGCAGCCCGGACGGGACTACTAACTATGGCTACACCTTC
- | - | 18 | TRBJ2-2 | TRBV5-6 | CASSPVRLALANTGELFF | TGTGCCAGCAGCCCGGTGCGGCTAGCGCTCGCGAACACCGGGGAGCTGTTTTTT
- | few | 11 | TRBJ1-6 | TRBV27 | CASSLGGPLHF | TGTGCCAGCAGTTTAGGCGGACCCCTCCACTTT
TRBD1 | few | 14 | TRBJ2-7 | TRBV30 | CAWSGDRGRREQYF | TGTGCCTGGAGTGGGGACAGGGGCCGACGCGAGCAGTACTTC
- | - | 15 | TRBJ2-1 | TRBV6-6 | CASRPRDSTYNEQFF | TGTGCCAGCAGACCCCGGGACTCCACCTACAATGAGCAGTTCTTC
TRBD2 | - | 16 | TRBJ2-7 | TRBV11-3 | CASSLDPLAGIHEQYF | TGTGCCAGCAGCTTAGATCCGCTAGCGGGGATCCACGAGCAGTACTTC
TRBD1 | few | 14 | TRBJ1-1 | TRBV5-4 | CASSSGMTGFEAFF | TGTGCCAGCAGTTCCGGAATGACAGGGTTTGAAGCTTTCTTT
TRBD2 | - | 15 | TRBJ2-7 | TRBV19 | CASSSAGTTQNEQYF | TGTGCCAGTAGTAGTGCCGGGACTACTCAGAACGAGCAGTACTTC
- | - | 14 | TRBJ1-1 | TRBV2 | CASNDLIQGTEAFF | TGTGCCAGCAATGACCTTATCCAGGGAACTGAAGCTTTCTTT
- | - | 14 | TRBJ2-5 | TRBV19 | CASSRGYKSETQYF | TGTGCCAGTAGTAGGGGCTACAAGTCGGAGACCCAGTACTTC
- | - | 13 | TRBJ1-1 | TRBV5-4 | CASSFQGHTEAFF | TGTGCCAGCAGCTTTCAGGGGCACACTGAAGCTTTCTTT
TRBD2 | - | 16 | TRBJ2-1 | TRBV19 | CASSILNSGPGREQFF | TGTGCCAGTAGTATTCTTAATAGCGGGCCTGGACGTGAGCAGTTCTTC
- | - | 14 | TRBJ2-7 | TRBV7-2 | CASSILGGRYEQYF | TGTGCCAGCAGCATCCTCGGAGGGCGCTACGAGCAGTACTTC
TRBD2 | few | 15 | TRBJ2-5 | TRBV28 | CASGLSGGRVETQYF | TGTGCCAGCGGCCTCAGCGGGGGGCGGGTAGAGACCCAGTACTTC
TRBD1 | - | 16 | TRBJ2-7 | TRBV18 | CASSPPQGVVSGEQYF | TGTGCCAGCTCACCACCTCAGGGGGTGGTCTCGGGCGAGCAGTACTTC
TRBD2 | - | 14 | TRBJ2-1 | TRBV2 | CASSFATSSGEQFF | TGTGCCAGCAGTTTTGCGACTAGCTCGGGTGAGCAGTTCTTC
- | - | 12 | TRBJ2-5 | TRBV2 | CASSGGHGTQYF | TGTGCCAGCAGTGGCGGCCACGGGACCCAGTACTTC
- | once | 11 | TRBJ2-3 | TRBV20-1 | CSARLEDTQYF | TGCAGTGCCAGACTCGAGGATACGCAGTATTTT
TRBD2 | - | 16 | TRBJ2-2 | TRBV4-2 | CASSQELAGVPGELFF | TGTGCCAGCAGCCAGGAACTAGCGGGAGTCCCCGGGGAGCTGTTTTTT
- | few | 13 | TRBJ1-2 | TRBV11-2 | CASSLREDYGYTF | TGTGCCAGCTCCCTCAGGGAGGACTATGGCTACACCTTC